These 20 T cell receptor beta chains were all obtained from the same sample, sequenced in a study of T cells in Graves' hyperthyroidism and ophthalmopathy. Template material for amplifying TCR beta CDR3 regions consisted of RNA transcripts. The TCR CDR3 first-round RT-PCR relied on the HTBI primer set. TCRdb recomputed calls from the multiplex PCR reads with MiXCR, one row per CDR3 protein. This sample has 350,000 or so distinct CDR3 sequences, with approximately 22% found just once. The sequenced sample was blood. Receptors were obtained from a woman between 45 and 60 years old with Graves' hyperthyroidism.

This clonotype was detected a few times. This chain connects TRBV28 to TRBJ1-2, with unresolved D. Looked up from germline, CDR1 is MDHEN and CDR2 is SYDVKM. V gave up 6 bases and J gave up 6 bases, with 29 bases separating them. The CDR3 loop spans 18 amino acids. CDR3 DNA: TGTGCCAGCAGCCACTTGGTAGTCAGACGGCGAGGGATAGATGGCTACACCTTC. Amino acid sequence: CASSHLVVRRRGIDGYTF.

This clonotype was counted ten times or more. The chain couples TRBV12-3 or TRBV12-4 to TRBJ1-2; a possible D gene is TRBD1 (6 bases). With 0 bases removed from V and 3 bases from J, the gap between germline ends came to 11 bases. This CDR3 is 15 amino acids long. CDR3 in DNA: TGTGCCAGCAGTTTAGCGGGGGGCTTGGACTATGGCTACACCTTC. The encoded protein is CASSLAGGLDYGYTF.

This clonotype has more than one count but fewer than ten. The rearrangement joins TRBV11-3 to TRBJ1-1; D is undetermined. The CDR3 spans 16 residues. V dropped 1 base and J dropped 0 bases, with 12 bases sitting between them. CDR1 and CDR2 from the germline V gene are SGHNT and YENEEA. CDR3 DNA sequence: TGTGCCAGCAGCTTAGTAAAACTGGGATTGAACACTGAAGCTTTCTTT. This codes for CASSLVKLGLNTEAFF.

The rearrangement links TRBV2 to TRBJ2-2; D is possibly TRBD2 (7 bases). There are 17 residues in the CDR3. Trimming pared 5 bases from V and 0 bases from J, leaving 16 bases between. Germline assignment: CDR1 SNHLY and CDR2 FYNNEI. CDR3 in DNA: TGTGCCAGCAGTCCCAGGAGGGGGGGGGCGAACACCGGGGAGCTGTTTTTT. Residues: CASSPRRGGANTGELFF.

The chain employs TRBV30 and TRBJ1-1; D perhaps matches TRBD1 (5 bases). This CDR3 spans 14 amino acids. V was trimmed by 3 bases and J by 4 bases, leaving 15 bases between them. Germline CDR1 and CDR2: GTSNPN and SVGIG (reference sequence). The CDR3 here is CAWRLGLWGTEAFF. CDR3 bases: TGTGCCTGGAGACTGGGACTTTGGGGCACTGAAGCTTTCTTT.

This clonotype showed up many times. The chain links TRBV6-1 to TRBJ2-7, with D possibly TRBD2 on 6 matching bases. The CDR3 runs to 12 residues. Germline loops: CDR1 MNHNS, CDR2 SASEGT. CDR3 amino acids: CASGRDGYEQYF. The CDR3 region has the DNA TGTGCATCCGGGCGGGACGGCTACGAGCAGTACTTC.

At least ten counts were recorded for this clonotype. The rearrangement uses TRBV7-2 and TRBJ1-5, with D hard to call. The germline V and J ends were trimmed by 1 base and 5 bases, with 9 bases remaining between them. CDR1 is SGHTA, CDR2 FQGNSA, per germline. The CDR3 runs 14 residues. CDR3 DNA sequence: TGTGCCAGCAGCTTAGAGAGCAGATATCAGCCCCAGCATTTT. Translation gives CASSLESRYQPQHF.

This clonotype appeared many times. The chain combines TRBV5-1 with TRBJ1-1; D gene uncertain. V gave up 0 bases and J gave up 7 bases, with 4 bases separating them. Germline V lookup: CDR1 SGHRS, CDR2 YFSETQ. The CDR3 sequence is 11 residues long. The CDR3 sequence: CASSLEVEAFF. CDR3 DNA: TGCGCCAGCAGCTTGGAAGTTGAAGCTTTCTTT.

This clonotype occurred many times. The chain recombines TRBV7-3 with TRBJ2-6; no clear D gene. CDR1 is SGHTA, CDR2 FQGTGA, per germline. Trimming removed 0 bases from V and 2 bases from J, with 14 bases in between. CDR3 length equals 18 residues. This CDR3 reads CASSLTHIQAAGANVLTF. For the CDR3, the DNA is TGTGCCAGCAGCTTAACCCACATCCAAGCCGCTGGGGCCAACGTCCTGACTTTC.

The CDR3 DNA follows: TGCAGTGTGGGAAGCAGGGGGCGGTCTGGGGCCAACGTCCTGACTTTC. Residues: CSVGSRGRSGANVLTF. The rearrangement uses TRBV20-1 and TRBJ2-6, with 8 bases identical to TRBD1. The CDR3 totals 16 residues. With 7 bases clipped from V and 1 base from J, the junction kept 9 bases outside the gene matches. Germline V gene sequence: CDR1 DFQATT, CDR2 SNEGSKA (reference sequence).

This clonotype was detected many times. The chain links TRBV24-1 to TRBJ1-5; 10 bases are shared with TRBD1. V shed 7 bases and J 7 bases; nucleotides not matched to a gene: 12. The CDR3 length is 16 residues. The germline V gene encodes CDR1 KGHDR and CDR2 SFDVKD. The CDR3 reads CATSAWGDRGDQPQHF. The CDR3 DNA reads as TGTGCCACCAGCGCCTGGGGGGACAGGGGTGACCAGCCCCAGCATTTT.

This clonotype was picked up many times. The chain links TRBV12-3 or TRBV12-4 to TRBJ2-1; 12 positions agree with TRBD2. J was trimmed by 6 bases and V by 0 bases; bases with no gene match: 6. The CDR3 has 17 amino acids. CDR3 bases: TGTGCCAGCAGTTTAGCCACACTAGCGGGAGGAGGCAATGAGCAGTTCTTC. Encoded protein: CASSLATLAGGGNEQFF.

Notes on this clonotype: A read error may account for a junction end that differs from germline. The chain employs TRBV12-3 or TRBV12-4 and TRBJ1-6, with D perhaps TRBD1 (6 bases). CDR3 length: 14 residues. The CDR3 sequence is CAGSRDTGRSPLHF. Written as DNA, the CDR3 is TGTGCCGGCAGCAGGGACACTGGGCGTTCACCCCTCCACTTT.

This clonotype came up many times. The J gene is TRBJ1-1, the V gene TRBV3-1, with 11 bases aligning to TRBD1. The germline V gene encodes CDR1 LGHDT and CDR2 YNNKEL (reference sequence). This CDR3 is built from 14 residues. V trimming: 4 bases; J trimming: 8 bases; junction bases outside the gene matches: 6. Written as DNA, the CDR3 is TGTGCCAGCAGCCCTGGGACAGGGGGTGGGGAAGCTTTCTTT. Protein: CASSPGTGGGEAFF.

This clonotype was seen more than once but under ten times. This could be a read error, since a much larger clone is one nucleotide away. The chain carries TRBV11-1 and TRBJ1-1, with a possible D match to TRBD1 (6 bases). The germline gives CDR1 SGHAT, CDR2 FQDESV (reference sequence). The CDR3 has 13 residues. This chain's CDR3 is CAGSIQRGTEAFF. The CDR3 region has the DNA TGTGCCGGCAGCATACAGAGGGGGACTGAAGCTTTCTTT.

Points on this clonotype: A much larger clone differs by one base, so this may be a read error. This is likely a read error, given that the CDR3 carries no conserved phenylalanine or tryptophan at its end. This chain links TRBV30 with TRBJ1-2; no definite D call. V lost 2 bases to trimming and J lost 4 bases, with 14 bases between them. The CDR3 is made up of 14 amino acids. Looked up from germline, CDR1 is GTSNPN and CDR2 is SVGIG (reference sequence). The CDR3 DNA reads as TGTGCCTGGAGTCTCCGGCTACCCCCCTATGGCTACACCCTC. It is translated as CAWSLRLPPYGYTL.

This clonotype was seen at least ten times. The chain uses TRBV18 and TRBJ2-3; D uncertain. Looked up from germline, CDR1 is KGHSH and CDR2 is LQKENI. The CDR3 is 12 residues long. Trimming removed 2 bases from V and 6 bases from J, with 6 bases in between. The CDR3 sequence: CASSPAADTQYF. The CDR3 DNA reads TGTGCCAGCTCACCAGCAGCGGATACGCAGTATTTT.

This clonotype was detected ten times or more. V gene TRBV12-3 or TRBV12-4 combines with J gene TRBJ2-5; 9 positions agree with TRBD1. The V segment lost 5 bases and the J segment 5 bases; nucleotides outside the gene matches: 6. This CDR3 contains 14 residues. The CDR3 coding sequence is TGTGCCAGCAGTGGGACAGGGTCTGCGGAGACCCAGTACTTC. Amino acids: CASSGTGSAETQYF.

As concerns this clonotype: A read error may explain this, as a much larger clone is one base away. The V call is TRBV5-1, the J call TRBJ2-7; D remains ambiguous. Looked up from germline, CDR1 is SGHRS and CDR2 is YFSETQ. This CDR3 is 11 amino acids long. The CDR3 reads CVSSLDDEQYF. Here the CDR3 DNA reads TGCGTCAGCAGCTTGGATGACGAGCAGTACTTC.

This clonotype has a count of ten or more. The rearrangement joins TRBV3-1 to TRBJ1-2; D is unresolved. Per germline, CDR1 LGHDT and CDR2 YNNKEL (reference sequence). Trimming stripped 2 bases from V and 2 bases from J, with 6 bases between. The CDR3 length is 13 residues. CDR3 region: CASSQSGNYGYTF. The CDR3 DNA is TGTGCCAGCAGCCAATCTGGGAACTATGGCTACACCTTC.